The 14 T cell receptor beta chains in this list originate from one sample, sequenced in a study of CD8 T cells in Susac syndrome. A quantity of about 0.45 to 1 ug RNA underwent reverse transcription using random hexamers. TCRdb called the immunoSEQ multiplex PCR reads again in MiXCR, with one record for every CDR3 protein. The table shows a few hundred thousand distinct CDR3 sequences, with roughly 85% occurring only once. Sequences were obtained from CD8+ T cells from PBMCs. These receptors originate from a human donor with multiple sclerosis.

The chain combines TRBV10-3 with TRBJ2-3; possible D gene TRBD1, 6 bases. Germline V lookup: CDR1 ENHRY, CDR2 SYGVKD. This CDR3 contains 14 residues. Trimming took 4 bases from V and 4 from J, leaving 12 bases between them. CDR3 DNA sequence: TGTGCCATCAGTGTTCTAGGGGGTGCAGATACGCAGTATTTT. Amino acids: CAISVLGGADTQYF.

This clonotype was seen a few times. The rearrangement uses TRBV5-5 and TRBJ2-1; D gene uncertain. Trimming removed 3 bases at V and 0 bases at J, with 7 bases between. Germline-derived CDR1 and CDR2 are SGHKS and YYEKEE (reference sequence). CDR3 size: 14 residues. This chain's CDR3 is CASSSSSSYNEQFF. The CDR3 nucleotides read TGTGCCAGCAGCTCGTCTAGCTCCTACAATGAGCAGTTCTTC.

This sequence joins TRBV12-5 and TRBJ2-1, with D hard to call. This CDR3 region has 12 residues. Germline CDR1 and CDR2: LGHNT and FRNRAP. V gave up 7 bases and J gave up 6 bases, with 10 bases separating them. The CDR3 spells CASDEDGNEQFF. The CDR3 nucleotides read TGTGCTAGTGACGAGGACGGCAATGAGCAGTTCTTC.

The rearrangement joins TRBV12-3 or TRBV12-4 to TRBJ2-1; 11 bases are a match to TRBD2. V dropped 9 bases and J dropped 4; count of bases not matched to a gene: 8. The CDR3 has 15 amino acids. The CDR3 DNA reads TGTGCCAGTAACTCCGGGACTAGCGGATACAATGAGCAGTTCTTC. Encoded protein: CASNSGTSGYNEQFF.

This clonotype was seen a few times. V and J are TRBV6-5 and TRBJ1-2; no reliable D call. Per the germline V gene, CDR1 is MNHEY and CDR2 is SVGAGI. V lost 2 bases and J 0 bases, leaving 4 bases between the germline ends. This CDR3 has 13 residues. The CDR3 coding sequence is TGTGCCAGCAGTTACGGTGCTAACTATGGCTACACCTTC. Translating gives CASSYGANYGYTF.

CDR3 region: CASSLRTWSSYNEQFF. The CDR3 DNA sequence: TGTGCCAGCAGCTTACGGACTTGGAGCTCCTACAATGAGCAGTTCTTC. The chain combines TRBV7-6 with TRBJ2-1; perhaps TRBD2 as D (5 bases). Trimming pared 2 bases from V and 0 bases from J, leaving 11 bases between. The CDR3 spans 16 residues. Germline CDR1 SGHVS, CDR2 FNYEAQ.

CDR3 in DNA: TGTGCCAGCAGCTTGGCTAGCGGGTCTCCAAGAGTCGAGCAGTTCTTC. Protein product: CASSLASGSPRVEQFF. The chain employs TRBV5-5 and TRBJ2-1, with 8 positions matching TRBD2. The length of the CDR3 is 16 residues. With 0 bases clipped from V and 10 bases from J, the junction kept 12 bases outside the gene matches. Per the germline V gene, CDR1 is SGHKS and CDR2 is YYEKEE (reference sequence).

The genes are TRBV9 and TRBJ1-3, with TRBD1 as a possible D gene (6 bases). In germline, CDR1 is SGDLS, CDR2 YYNGEE. CDR3 length: 16 residues. With 2 bases removed from V and 4 bases from J, the gap between germline ends came to 16 bases. CDR3 sequence (DNA): TGTGCCAGCAGCGTTATAGATTCAGGGGACGGAAACACCATATATTTT. This gives the protein CASSVIDSGDGNTIYF.

Only one count was recorded for this clonotype. The chain recombines TRBV4-1 with TRBJ2-4; tentative D call: TRBD2 (6 bases). The germline gives CDR1 MGHRA, CDR2 YSYEKL. The CDR3 has 13 residues. Trimming took off 8 bases at V and 5 bases at J, with 13 bases between the two ends. The DNA of the CDR3 is TGCGCCAGCGCTCCAGCGGGTGAAAACATTCAGTACTTC. The encoded protein is CASAPAGENIQYF.

The rearrangement uses TRBV5-1 and TRBJ2-1, with D perhaps TRBD2 (6 bases). The CDR3 consists of 15 residues. Trimming took 2 bases from V and 4 from J, leaving 13 bases between them. Germline values: CDR1 SGHRS, CDR2 YFSETQ. In nucleotides, the CDR3 is TGCGCCAGCAGCTTCGTCGCAGGGAGGTACAATGAGCAGTTCTTC. This encodes CASSFVAGRYNEQFF.

Of note for this clonotype: One junction end does not reproduce the germline sequence, and a read error may be involved. The rearrangement uses TRBV7-9 and TRBJ2-3, with D perhaps TRBD1 (5 bases). There are 14 residues in the CDR3. Germline CDR1 and CDR2: SEHNR and FQNEAQ (reference sequence). The CDR3 DNA is TGTGCCAGCAGCAGACCCAGGAGCACAGGTACGCAGTATTTT. Amino acids: CASSRPRSTGTQYF.

The J gene is TRBJ2-5, the V gene TRBV20-1; 10 positions match TRBD2. There are 16 residues in the CDR3. V lost 6 bases and J lost 1; bases outside the gene matches: 11. Germline V gene data show CDR1 as DFQATT and CDR2 as SNEGSKA (reference sequence). As DNA, the CDR3 is TGCAGTGCCAGAACCGGGACTAGCGTATTCCAAGAGACCCAGTACTTC. Translated, it gives CSARTGTSVFQETQYF.

The CDR3 bases are TGTGCCAGCAGAGCACTAGCGGACCCCTCCTACGAGCAGTACTTC. Translation: CASRALADPSYEQYF. This chain uses TRBV2 with TRBJ2-7; 8 nucleotides agree with TRBD2. Germline CDR1 reads SNHLY; CDR2 reads FYNNEI. The V segment lost 6 bases and the J segment 0 bases; nucleotides outside the gene matches: 7. The CDR3 loop spans 15 amino acids. Variable domain in full (rest from reference TRBV2 and TRBJ2-7): EPEVTQTPSHQVTQMGQEVILRCVPISNHLYFYWYRQILGQKVEFLVSFYNNEISEKSEIFDDQFSVERPDGSNFTLKIRSTKLEDSAMYFCASRALADPSYEQYFGPGTRLTVT.

The CDR3 bases are TGCGCCAGCAGCTTGGAGGGAAGTGCAACAGATACGCAGTATTTT. This codes for CASSLEGSATDTQYF. The chain is built from TRBV5-1 and TRBJ2-3; D gene uncertain. CDR1 is SGHRS, CDR2 YFSETQ, per germline. The CDR3 sequence is 15 residues long. Deletions cut 0 bases from V and 3 bases from J, with 11 bases between.